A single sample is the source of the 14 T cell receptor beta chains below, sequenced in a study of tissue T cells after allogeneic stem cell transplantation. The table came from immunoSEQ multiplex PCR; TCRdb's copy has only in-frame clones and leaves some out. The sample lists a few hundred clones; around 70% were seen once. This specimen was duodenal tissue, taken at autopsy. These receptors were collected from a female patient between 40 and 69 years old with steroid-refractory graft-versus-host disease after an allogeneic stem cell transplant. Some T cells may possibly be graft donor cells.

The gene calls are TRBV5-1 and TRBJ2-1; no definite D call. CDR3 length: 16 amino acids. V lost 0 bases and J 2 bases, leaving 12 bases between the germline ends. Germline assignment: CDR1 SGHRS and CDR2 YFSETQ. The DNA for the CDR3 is TGCGCCAGCAGCTTGGGAGAGTCATTACCCTACAATGAGCAGTTCTTC. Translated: CASSLGESLPYNEQFF.

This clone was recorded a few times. The CDR3 region has the DNA TGCGCCAGCAGCTTCTTGGGTCTCCACGAGCAGTACTTC. It yields the protein CASSFLGLHEQYF. The rearrangement links TRBV5-1 to TRBJ2-7; no reliable D call. Germline V gives CDR1 SGHRS, CDR2 YFSETQ. V dropped 2 bases and J dropped 5 bases, with 11 bases sitting between them. This CDR3 is 13 amino acids long.

The CDR3 DNA reads as TGCGCCAGCACTCGGGCCCCGAGGGAAAAACTGTTTTTT. It codes for CASTRAPREKLFF. This sequence joins TRBV4-1 and TRBJ1-4; D unresolved. V gave up 7 bases and J gave up 8 bases, with 14 bases separating them. This CDR3 has 13 residues. Germline assignment: CDR1 MGHRA and CDR2 YSYEKL.

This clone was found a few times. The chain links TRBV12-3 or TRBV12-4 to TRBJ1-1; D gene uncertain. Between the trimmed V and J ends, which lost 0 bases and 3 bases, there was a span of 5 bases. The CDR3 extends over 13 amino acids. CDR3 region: CASSLAAYTEAFF. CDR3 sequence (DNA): TGTGCCAGCAGTTTAGCGGCATACACTGAAGCTTTCTTT.

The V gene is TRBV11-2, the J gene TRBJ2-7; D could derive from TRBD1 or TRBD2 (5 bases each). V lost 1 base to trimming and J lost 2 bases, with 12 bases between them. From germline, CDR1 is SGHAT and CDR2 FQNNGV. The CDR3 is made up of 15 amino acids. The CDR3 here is CASSLVRPGPYEQYF. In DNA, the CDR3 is TGTGCCAGCAGCTTAGTAAGGCCGGGACCCTACGAGCAGTACTTC.

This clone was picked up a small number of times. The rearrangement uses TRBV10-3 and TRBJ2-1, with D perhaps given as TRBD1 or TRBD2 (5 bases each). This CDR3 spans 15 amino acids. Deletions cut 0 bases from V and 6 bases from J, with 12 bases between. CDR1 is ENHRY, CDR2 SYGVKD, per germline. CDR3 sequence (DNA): TGTGCCATCAGTGAGTCCCTCATGAGGGGCAATGAGCAGTTCTTC. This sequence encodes CAISESLMRGNEQFF.

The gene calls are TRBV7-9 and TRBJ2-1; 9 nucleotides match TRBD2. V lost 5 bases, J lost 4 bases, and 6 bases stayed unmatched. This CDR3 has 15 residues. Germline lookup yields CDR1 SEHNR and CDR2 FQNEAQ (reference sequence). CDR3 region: CASSATSGSYNEQFF. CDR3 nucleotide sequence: TGTGCCAGCAGCGCCACTAGCGGGTCATACAATGAGCAGTTCTTC.

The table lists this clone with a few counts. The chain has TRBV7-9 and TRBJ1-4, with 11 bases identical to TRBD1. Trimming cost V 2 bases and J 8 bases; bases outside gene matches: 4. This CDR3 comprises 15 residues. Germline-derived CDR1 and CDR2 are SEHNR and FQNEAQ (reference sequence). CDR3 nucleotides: TGTGCCAGCAGCTTATGGGGACAGGGGGTAGAAAAACTGTTTTTT. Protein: CASSLWGQGVEKLFF.

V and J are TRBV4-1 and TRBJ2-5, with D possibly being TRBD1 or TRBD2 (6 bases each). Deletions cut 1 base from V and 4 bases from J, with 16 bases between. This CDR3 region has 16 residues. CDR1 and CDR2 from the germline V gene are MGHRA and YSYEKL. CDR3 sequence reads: CASSQGGTSRGETQYF. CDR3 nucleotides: TGCGCCAGCAGCCAAGGCGGGACATCGAGGGGAGAGACCCAGTACTTC.

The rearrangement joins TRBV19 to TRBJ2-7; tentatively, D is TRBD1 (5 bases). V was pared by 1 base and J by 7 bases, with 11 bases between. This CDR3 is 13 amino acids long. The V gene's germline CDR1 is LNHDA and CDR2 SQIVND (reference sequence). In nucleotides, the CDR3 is TGTGCCAGTAGTATAGCGCAGGGCTCGGAGCAGTACTTC. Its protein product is CASSIAQGSEQYF.

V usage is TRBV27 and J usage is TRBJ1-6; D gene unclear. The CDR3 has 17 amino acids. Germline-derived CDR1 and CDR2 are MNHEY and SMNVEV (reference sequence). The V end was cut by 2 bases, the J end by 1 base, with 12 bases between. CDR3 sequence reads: CASSLRSTLSYNSPLHF. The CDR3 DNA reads TGTGCCAGCAGTTTACGGTCGACATTATCCTATAATTCACCCCTCCACTTT.

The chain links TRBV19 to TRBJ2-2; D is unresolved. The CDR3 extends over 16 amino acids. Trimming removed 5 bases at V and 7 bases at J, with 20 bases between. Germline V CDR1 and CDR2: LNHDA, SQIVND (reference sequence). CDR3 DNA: TGTGCCAGTAGTTTACTTAGGATTGGGGTAGGCGGGGAGCTGTTTTTT. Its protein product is CASSLLRIGVGGELFF.

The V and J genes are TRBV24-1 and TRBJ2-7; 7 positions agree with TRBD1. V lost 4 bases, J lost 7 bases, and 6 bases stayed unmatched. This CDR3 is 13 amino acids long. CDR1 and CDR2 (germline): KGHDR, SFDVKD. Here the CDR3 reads CATSDWTGREQYF. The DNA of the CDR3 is TGTGCCACCAGTGACTGGACAGGAAGAGAGCAGTACTTC.

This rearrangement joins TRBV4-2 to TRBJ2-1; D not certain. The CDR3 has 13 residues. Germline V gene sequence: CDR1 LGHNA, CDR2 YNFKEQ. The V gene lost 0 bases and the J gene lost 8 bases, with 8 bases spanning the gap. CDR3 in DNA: TGTGCCAGCAGCCAAGATCGCCCAGATGAGCAGTTCTTC. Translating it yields CASSQDRPDEQFF.